The 21 T cell receptor beta chains in this list originate from one sample, sequenced in a study of blood T cells in healthy people across ages. Then a second PCR, running roughly 7 to 11 cycles, was carried out with a sample-barcoded 5' primer and a J-beta primer mix. TCRdb reprocessed the 5' RACE reads with MiXCR, giving one entry per CDR3 protein. The sample lists roughly 680,000 distinct CDR3 sequences; over 40% were seen once. Sequenced input: blood. These receptors came from a woman aged 80 or over in good health.

This clonotype was seen a few times. V and J are TRBV7-9 and TRBJ2-1; TRBD2 matches at 10 bases. With V trimmed by 5 bases and J by 0 bases, 10 bases remained unmatched. Germline V gene lookup returns CDR1 SEHNR and CDR2 FQNEAQ (reference sequence). The CDR3 loop spans 18 amino acids. CDR3: CASSPRTSGLSSYNEQFF. CDR3 sequence (DNA): TGTGCCAGCAGCCCGAGGACTAGCGGTCTTAGCTCCTACAATGAGCAGTTCTTC. The full variable domain, completed using reference TRBV7-9 and TRBJ2-1, is DTGVSQNPRHKITKRGQNVTFRCDPISEHNRLYWYRQTLGQGPEFLTYFQNEAQLEKSRLLSDRFSAERPKGSFSTLEIQRTEQGDSAMYLCASSPRTSGLSSYNEQFFGPGTRLTVL.

Concerning this clonotype itself: The junction does not match germline at one end; this may be a read error. The chain joins TRBV7-9 to TRBJ2-2, with D possibly TRBD2 on 5 matching bases. Looked up from germline, CDR1 is SEHNR and CDR2 is FQNEAQ (reference sequence). This CDR3 is 17 amino acids long. DNA of the CDR3: TGTCCCAGCAGCTTAGCGTCGATAGCCTTGTTCAAGGGGGAGCTGTTTTTT. It encodes CPSSLASIALFKGELFF.

The genes are TRBV11-2 and TRBJ2-1, with D perhaps matching TRBD2 (6 bases). The assigned J gene may be wrong: the sequence end matches TRBJ2-7 better. Germline lookup yields CDR1 SGHAT and CDR2 FQNNGV. This CDR3 is built from 15 residues. In nucleotides, the CDR3 is TGTGCCAGCAGCTTAGCGGGAGTAGATTACAATGAGCAGTACTTC. Its translation: CASSLAGVDYNEQYF.

As concerns this clonotype: A much larger clone differs by one base, so this may be a read error. The chain employs TRBV7-2 and TRBJ2-1; TRBD2 agrees at 8 bases. Germline CDR1 and CDR2: SGHTA and FQGNSA. This CDR3 is 16 amino acids long. The CDR3 protein is CASSQSGSRLGNERFF. The CDR3 region has the DNA TGTGCCAGCAGCCAAAGCGGGAGTCGACTGGGGAATGAGCGGTTCTTC.

As to this clonotype: Possible read error: a much larger clone is one base away. The chain uses TRBV7-8 and TRBJ2-5, with D possibly matching TRBD1 (6 bases). The J call may be incorrect, as the DNA end agrees better with TRBJ2-1. This CDR3 is built from 15 residues. Germline V gene lookup returns CDR1 SGHVS and CDR2 FQNEAQ. The CDR3 DNA sequence: TGTGCCAGCAGTCAAATCGGACAGAACGAAGAGACCCAGTTCTTC. Translated, it gives CASSQIGQNEETQFF.

This clonotype was recorded only once. The rearrangement uses TRBV7-6 and TRBJ2-7; D is perhaps TRBD2 (5 bases). Germline V CDR1 and CDR2: SGHVS, FNYEAQ. V was cut by 1 base and J by 11 bases, with 18 bases left in between. The length of the CDR3 is 14 residues. Here the CDR3 reads CASSLEAGGLGKYF. The DNA for the CDR3 is TGTGCCAGCAGCTTAGAAGCAGGTGGACTCGGGAAGTACTTC. Using reference TRBV7-6 and TRBJ2-7 for the parts outside the CDR3, the full variable domain is GAGVSQSPRYKVTKRGQDVALRCDPISGHVSLYWYRQALGQGPEFLTYFNYEAQQDKSGLPNDRFSAERPEGSISTLTIQRTEQRDSAMYRCASSLEAGGLGKYFGPGTRLTVT.

The rearrangement uses TRBV28 and TRBJ2-1; a possible D gene is TRBD2 (5 bases). V was shortened by 3 bases and J by 8 bases, with 11 bases between the two germline ends. The CDR3 is 13 residues long. The germline CDR1 and CDR2 sequences are MDHEN and SYDVKM. CDR3 nucleotide sequence: TGTGCCAGCAGTTTTGCCCGGGGTGATGAGCAGTTCTTC. Amino acid sequence: CASSFARGDEQFF. The complete variable domain, with remaining parts taken from reference TRBV28 and TRBJ2-1, reads DVKVTQSSRYLVKRTGEKVFLECVQDMDHENMFWYRQDPGLGLRLIYFSYDVKMKEKGDIPEGYSVSREKKERFSLILESASTNQTSMYLCASSFARGDEQFFGPGTRLTVL.

This clonotype was detected once. The chain joins TRBV7-9 to TRBJ1-2, with 7 bases that match TRBD1. The V gene end was trimmed by 4 bases and the J gene end by 7 bases; junction bases not matched to a gene: 12. Germline CDR1 SEHNR, CDR2 FQNEAQ (reference sequence). This CDR3 is built from 15 residues. The CDR3 sequence is CASSSTTGSRFGYTF. CDR3 bases: TGTGCCAGCAGCTCAACGACAGGGTCAAGGTTTGGCTACACCTTC.

In regard to this clonotype: A read error may account for a junction end that differs from germline. The rearrangement joins TRBV4-1 to TRBJ2-3; D is unclear. Germline CDR1 is MGHRA and CDR2 is YSYEKL. CDR3 length: 14 amino acids. The CDR3 protein is CACSQAKYVDTQYF. The CDR3 DNA reads as TGCGCCTGCAGCCAAGCCAAGTATGTAGATACGCAGTATTTT.

Worth noting for this clonotype: Given a much more abundant clone one base away, this may be a read error. The chain uses TRBV24-1 and TRBJ2-3; a weak D match, TRBD1 (5 bases). Trimming took off 6 bases at V and 4 bases at J, with 16 bases between the two ends. CDR3 length equals 15 residues. Germline CDR1 and CDR2: KGHDR and SFDVKD. CDR3 sequence: CATSSPQGPPDTQYF. The CDR3 DNA reads TGTGCCACCAGTTCCCCCCAGGGTCCACCAGATACGCAGTATTTT.

The table lists this clonotype with a count of one. A read error is possible here, since a much larger clone lies one base away. This rearrangement joins TRBV20-1 to TRBJ2-3; 7 bases agree with TRBD2. Germline CDR1 is DFQATT and CDR2 is SNEGSKA (reference sequence). The CDR3 length is 15 residues. This chain's CDR3 is CGARDRAGAPDTQYF. In DNA, the CDR3 is TGCGGTGCTAGAGATAGGGCGGGAGCACCAGATACGCAGTATTTT.

This clonotype has at least ten counts. The CDR3 region is CASTGETQYF. The CDR3 nucleotides read TGTGCCAGCACGGGAGAGACCCAGTACTTC. The V and J genes are TRBV28 and TRBJ2-5; D unresolved. CDR1 and CDR2 (germline): MDHEN, SYDVKM. V lost 7 bases and J 4 bases, leaving 4 bases between the germline ends. This CDR3 has 10 amino acids.

The genes are TRBV5-1 and TRBJ2-1, with 9 bases that match TRBD2. The germline gives CDR1 SGHRS, CDR2 YFSETQ. Losses at the gene ends were 2 bases for V and 4 bases for J; bases not matched to a gene: 4. This CDR3 has 15 residues. The CDR3 reads CASSFASGMYNEQFF. The CDR3 DNA follows: TGCGCCAGCAGCTTCGCTAGCGGGATGTACAATGAGCAGTTCTTC.

There are many counts of this clonotype. The chain employs TRBV5-1 and TRBJ2-2; maybe TRBD1 (6 bases). The germline V gene has CDR1 SGHRS and CDR2 YFSETQ. Trimming removed 2 bases from V and 3 bases from J, with 11 bases in between. The CDR3 totals 15 residues. The CDR3 DNA sequence: TGCGCCAGCAGCTTTAAACAGGGATACACCGGGGAGCTGTTTTTT. Translated, it gives CASSFKQGYTGELFF.

The genes are TRBV2 and TRBJ2-4; 8 bases map to TRBD2. The assigned J gene may be wrong: the sequence end matches TRBJ2-7 better. CDR3 size: 15 residues. Germline-derived CDR1 and CDR2 are SNHLY and FYNNEI. Here the CDR3 reads CASSELGLGPYEQYF. In DNA form, the CDR3 reads TGTGCCAGCAGTGAACTGGGACTAGGGCCGTACGAGCAGTACTTC.

With respect to this clonotype: A much larger clonotype is one base distant, so this may be a read error. The V call is TRBV5-6, the J call TRBJ2-7; no definite D call. Looked up from germline, CDR1 is SGHDT and CDR2 is YYEEEE. V gave up 0 bases and J gave up 7 bases, with 17 bases separating them. The CDR3 spans 15 residues. The CDR3 reads CASSLGRTAYNEQYF. The CDR3 nucleotides read TGTGCCAGCAGCTTGGGCAGGACGGCCTACAATGAGCAGTACTTC.

This clonotype was seen only a few times. The CDR3 DNA sequence: TGTGCCAGCACTGGGGGGATGTACAATGAGCAGTTCTTC. Translating gives CASTGGMYNEQFF. The V call is TRBV11-2, the J call TRBJ2-1, with a weak D call TRBD2 (6 bases). This CDR3 comprises 13 residues. From germline, CDR1 is SGHAT and CDR2 FQNNGV. V was pared by 7 bases and J by 4 bases, with 11 bases between.

This sequence joins TRBV18 and TRBJ2-1; D could derive from TRBD1 or TRBD2 (5 bases each). Between the trimmed V and J ends, which lost 0 bases and 0 bases, there was a span of 12 bases. This CDR3 contains 17 residues. Germline V gene data show CDR1 as KGHSH and CDR2 as LQKENI. The CDR3 nucleotides read TGTGCCAGCTCACCACCAGGAGGTCAGGGCTCCTACAATGAGCAGTTCTTC. Translating it yields CASSPPGGQGSYNEQFF.

The rearrangement uses TRBV10-3 and TRBJ2-3; no clear D. The V gene's germline CDR1 is ENHRY and CDR2 SYGVKD. CDR3 length equals 15 residues. Trimming removed 0 bases at V and 7 bases at J, with 14 bases between. CDR3 sequence: CAISESSRMGNTQYF. Here the CDR3 DNA reads TGTGCCATCAGTGAGTCGAGCAGGATGGGGAATACGCAGTATTTT.

The chain has TRBV29-1 and TRBJ1-4, with D possibly TRBD1 on 6 matching bases. CDR1 and CDR2 from the germline V gene are SQVTM and ANQGSEA. The CDR3 has 13 residues. V lost 7 bases and J 3 bases, leaving 12 bases between the germline ends. CDR3 in amino acids: CSATTGANEKLFF. DNA for the CDR3: TGCAGCGCCACGACAGGTGCTAATGAAAAACTGTTTTTT. Drawing the rest from reference TRBV29-1 and TRBJ1-4, the complete variable domain is SAVISQKPSRDICQRGTSLTIQCQVDSQVTMMFWYRQQPGQSLTLIATANQGSEATYESGFVIDKFPISRPNLTFSTLTVSNMSPEDSSIYLCSATTGANEKLFFGSGTQLSVL.

A few counts support this clonotype. The V call is TRBV29-1, the J call TRBJ2-3; D possibly corresponds to TRBD2 (6 bases). The CDR3 is 15 amino acids. Germline V gene data show CDR1 as SQVTM and CDR2 as ANQGSEA. The germline V and J ends were trimmed by 8 bases and 2 bases, with 20 bases remaining between them. The CDR3 loop reads CSFRGTAWDTDTQYF. DNA for the CDR3: TGCAGCTTTCGCGGGACTGCCTGGGACACAGATACGCAGTATTTT.